This T cell receptor beta chain was sequenced during a study of T-cell reconstitution after alpha-beta-depleted transplantation in children. Construction of the TCRbeta library involved unique molecular identifiers. TCRdb analysed the PCR reads with MiXCR anew, one entry per CDR3 protein. The profile shows tens of thousands of distinct CDR3 sequences, 4.9% of them singletons. At least ten counts were recorded for this clonotype. CDR3 size: 16 residues. V lost 5 bases, J lost 5 bases, and 21 bases lay in between. The germline V gene has CDR1 SGHVS and CDR2 FQNEAQ. Sequenced material: PBMCs, mostly from graft donor cells, taken 180 days after TCRalphabeta/CD19-depleted stem cell transplant. This TCR was recovered from a boy under two years old who had a stem cell transplant for acute myeloid leukemia, so the T cells may come from the graft donor. The chain couples TRBV7-8 to TRBJ2-5; a possible D gene is TRBD2 (7 bases). For the CDR3, the DNA is TGTGCCAGCAGCCGAAGGGGGGGACGCGATTGGGAGACCCAGTACTTC. Translating gives CASSRRGGRDWETQYF. The variable domain in full, completed from reference TRBV7-8 and TRBJ2-5, reads GAGVSQSPRYKVAKRGQDVALRCDPISGHVSLFWYQQALGQGPEFLTYFQNEAQLDKSGLPSDRFFAERPEGSVSTLKIQRTQQEDSAVYLCASSRRGGRDWETQYFGPGTRLLVL.